This T cell receptor beta chain stems from a study of T-cell memory formation after mild COVID-19. Broader study findings: What remained unconfirmed was the SARS-CoV-2 specificity of second-wave clones peaking on day 37.

One entry per CDR3 protein, called by TCRdb with MiXCR from the 5' RACE reads. The profile shows 84,000 or so distinct CDR3 sequences, approximately 15% of them singletons. This clonotype has just a few counts. Antigen unknown. The germline gives CDR1 MGHRA, CDR2 YSYEKL. V was cut by 1 base and J by 4 bases, with 8 bases left in between. CDR3 size: 13 residues. The chain uses TRBV4-1 and TRBJ2-7; no definite D call. The sequence was obtained from an adult woman who had mild COVID-19 (a few samples of this study predate the infection). Cell type and time point are not known. The sequenced sample was PBMCs or a T cell subset sorted from them (not recorded which). For the CDR3, the DNA is TGCGCCAGCAGCCAAGGCCGGGCTTACGAGCAGTACTTC. Translating it yields CASSQGRAYEQYF.